The rows below give T cell receptor beta chains drawn from one sample of a study of OX40 agonist ivuxolimab in advanced cancers. The data were produced by immunoSEQ multiplex PCR, yet TCRdb's version contains in-frame clones alone and is incomplete. The sample includes some 48,000 clones, approximately 85% of them seen just once. The source was CD4+ or CD8+ T cells sorted from blood, collected in a trial of the OX40 agonist ivuxolimab. The receptors come from an adult with an advanced solid tumor such as melanoma, head and neck, liver or kidney cancer. Each CDR3 is given with its conserved first and last residue. A D gene is named only where the DNA matches it firmly. For some rows the clone size is stated as once, few or many, or as a class when expanded; others skip it.

j_call,clone_size,d_call,v_call,cdr3_aa,cdr3_nt
TRBJ1-1,.,.,TRBV7-9,CASSREGGAEAFF,TGTGCCAGCAGCCGAGAAGGAGGGGCTGAAGCTTTCTTT
TRBJ2-3,.,TRBD1,TRBV5-1,CASSFRQGSTDTQYF,TGCGCCAGCAGCTTTAGACAGGGCAGCACAGATACGCAGTATTTT
TRBJ2-1,few,.,TRBV7-9,CASTKTGGLNEQFF,TGTGCCAGCACCAAAACCGGGGGTCTAAATGAGCAGTTCTTC
TRBJ1-5,.,.,TRBV7-2,CASSPIGAGGNQPQHF,TGTGCCAGCAGCCCCATAGGCGCAGGGGGCAATCAGCCCCAGCATTTT
TRBJ1-4,.,.,TRBV5-6,CASSQRQDSEKLFF,TGTGCCAGCAGCCAAAGACAGGATAGCGAAAAACTGTTTTTT
TRBJ1-1,.,TRBD1,TRBV7-2,CASSPQGQGNTEAFF,TGTGCCAGCAGCCCGCAAGGACAGGGGAACACTGAAGCTTTCTTT
TRBJ2-7,.,.,TRBV7-8,CASSFLSGQVAYEQYF,TGTGCCAGCAGTTTTCTTAGCGGACAGGTTGCCTACGAGCAGTACTTC
TRBJ2-1,.,.,TRBV5-1,CASSLAGAVSYNEQFF,TGCGCCAGCAGCTTGGCCGGAGCGGTCTCCTACAATGAGCAGTTCTTC
TRBJ1-2,medium-sized,.,TRBV28,CASGSNYGYTF,TGTGCCAGCGGCAGTAACTATGGCTACACCTTC
TRBJ1-2,.,.,TRBV7-2,CASSEPGRPNYGYTF,TGTGCCAGCAGCGAACCGGGACGGCCTAACTATGGCTACACCTTC
TRBJ2-3,few,TRBD2,TRBV4-3,CASSQDLSSGISTGTDTQYF,TGCGCCAGCAGCCAAGATCTGTCTAGCGGGATAAGCACTGGCACAGATACGCAGTATTTT
TRBJ1-1,.,.,TRBV30,CAWSERQLAFF,TGTGCCTGGAGTGAAAGACAGTTAGCTTTCTTT
TRBJ2-6,.,TRBD2,TRBV30,CAWTPRGDSGANVLTF,TGTGCCTGGACCCCTCGGGGGGACTCTGGGGCCAACGTCCTGACTTTC
TRBJ1-3,.,.,TRBV7-2,CASREGPGNTIYF,TGTGCCAGCAGGGAGGGTCCTGGAAACACCATATATTTT
TRBJ1-1,.,TRBD1,TRBV16,CASSPRTGGGTEAFF,TGTGCCAGCAGCCCGCGGACAGGGGGAGGCACTGAAGCTTTCTTT
TRBJ2-7,.,.,TRBV7-2,CASSRSIAYEQYF,TGTGCCAGCAGCCGTTCTATCGCCTACGAGCAGTACTTC
TRBJ2-3,.,.,TRBV30,CAWSIETDTQYF,TGTGCCTGGAGCATCGAAACAGATACGCAGTATTTT
TRBJ2-7,.,.,TRBV19,CASNPTGSNYEQYF,TGTGCCAGTAACCCGACAGGAAGCAACTACGAGCAGTACTTC
TRBJ2-3,.,.,TRBV19,CASGDNTDTQYF,TGTGCCAGCGGGGACAATACAGATACGCAGTATTTT
TRBJ1-5,.,TRBD1,TRBV7-2,CASSLNRGLGQPQHF,TGTGCCAGCAGCTTAAACAGGGGGCTCGGTCAGCCCCAGCATTTT
TRBJ2-5,.,.,TRBV14,CASSQAPKETQYF,TGTGCCAGCAGCCAAGCACCAAAAGAGACCCAGTACTTC
TRBJ2-7,.,TRBD2,TRBV2,CASSLTSGTSGYEQYF,TGTGCCAGCAGTCTAACTTCCGGGACTAGCGGCTACGAGCAGTACTTC
TRBJ2-1,.,TRBD1,TRBV7-7,CASSLGDRREQFF,TGTGCTAGCAGCTTAGGGGACAGACGCGAGCAGTTCTTC
TRBJ1-4,.,TRBD1,TRBV19,CASSVQGLSEKLFF,TGTGCCAGTAGTGTACAGGGGTTGAGTGAAAAACTGTTTTTT
TRBJ2-1,.,TRBD2,TRBV5-6,CASSGTSGNEQFF,TGTGCCAGCAGCGGGACTAGCGGGAATGAGCAGTTCTTC
TRBJ2-4,.,.,TRBV28,CAGRPDGGTLAKNIQYF,TGTGCCGGCAGGCCCGACGGGGGAACTCTAGCCAAAAACATTCAGTACTTC
TRBJ1-4,once,.,TRBV11-3,CASNIIRGLENEKLFF,TGTGCCAGTAACATCATTCGGGGTCTAGAGAATGAAAAACTGTTTTTT
TRBJ2-7,once,.,TRBV7-8,CASSLDRAGAILIYEQYF,TGTGCCAGCAGCTTAGATCGGGCAGGCGCAATCCTTATCTACGAGCAGTACTTC
TRBJ2-7,.,TRBD2,TRBV10-3,CASQREGFYEQYF,TGTGCCAGTCAGCGGGAGGGATTCTACGAGCAGTACTTC
TRBJ2-5,.,.,TRBV14,CASSQPGPETQYF,TGTGCCAGCAGCCAACCAGGGCCAGAGACCCAGTACTTC
TRBJ2-3,.,.,TRBV9,CASSFNRDLLLYSTDTQYF,TGTGCCAGCAGCTTCAACCGGGACTTACTCCTCTATAGCACAGATACGCAGTATTTT
TRBJ2-7,.,.,TRBV6-1,CASRGAAAYEQYF,TGTGCCAGCCGGGGCGCCGCCGCCTACGAGCAGTACTTC
TRBJ2-6,.,.,TRBV7-5,CARSPLTGFGANVLTF,TGTGCCAGAAGCCCCCTAACAGGGTTCGGGGCCAACGTCCTGACTTTC
TRBJ2-5,once,TRBD1,TRBV19,CASSSRDGGTGGQETQYF,TGTGCCAGTAGTTCCCGAGACGGGGGGACAGGGGGACAAGAGACCCAGTACTTC
TRBJ2-3,.,TRBD2,TRBV4-3,CASSSGGTDTQYF,TGCGCCAGCAGTAGCGGGGGCACAGATACGCAGTATTTT
TRBJ2-2,.,.,TRBV5-6,CASSLRGPNTGELFF,TGTGCCAGCAGCTTGCGGGGGCCGAACACCGGGGAGCTGTTTTTT
TRBJ1-2,medium-sized,.,TRBV4-1,CASSQGVRNYGYTF,TGCGCCAGCAGCCAAGGGGTCCGTAACTATGGCTACACCTTC
TRBJ2-5,.,TRBD2,TRBV6-6,CASSIGLAGGETQYF,TGTGCCAGCAGTATAGGACTAGCGGGGGGGGAGACCCAGTACTTC
TRBJ2-5,.,.,TRBV5-8,CASSFGVLETQYF,TGTGCCAGCAGCTTTGGGGTCCTGGAGACCCAGTACTTC
TRBJ2-3,.,.,TRBV11-2,CASSLPGTDTQYF,TGTGCCAGCAGCTTACCGGGCACAGATACGCAGTATTTT
TRBJ1-6,.,.,TRBV30,CASALAANSPLHF,TGTGCCTCCGCCTTGGCAGCGAATTCACCCCTCCACTTT
TRBJ2-3,.,TRBD1,TRBV9,CASSVATRGRMDTQYF,TGTGCCAGCAGCGTAGCGACCAGGGGGCGTATGGATACGCAGTATTTT
TRBJ1-5,.,TRBD1,TRBV19,CASSTTGQTLNQPQHF,TGTGCCAGTAGTACGACGGGACAGACTCTCAATCAGCCCCAGCATTTT
TRBJ2-7,.,.,TRBV7-6,CASSSSGASYEQYF,TGTGCCAGCAGCTCCTCCGGGGCCTCCTACGAGCAGTACTTC
TRBJ1-1,.,.,TRBV6-5,CASSPGLPSAFF,TGTGCCAGCAGTCCGGGACTTCCCTCAGCTTTCTTT
TRBJ2-2,.,.,TRBV28,CASSAGQNTGELFF,TGTGCCAGCAGCGCGGGACAGAACACCGGGGAGCTGTTTTTT
TRBJ1-4,.,.,TRBV19,CASKRLGATNEKLFF,TGTGCCAGTAAAAGGTTAGGAGCAACTAATGAAAAACTGTTTTTT
TRBJ2-1,.,.,TRBV9,CASSGGVLYNEQFF,TGTGCCAGCAGCGGCGGAGTTCTATACAATGAGCAGTTCTTC
TRBJ2-3,.,TRBD1,TRBV27,CASSMTGVLPDTQYF,TGTGCCAGCAGTATGACAGGGGTTCTCCCAGATACGCAGTATTTT
TRBJ2-7,.,.,TRBV4-1,CASSQEAAGQVGDEQYF,TGCGCCAGCAGCCAAGAGGCGGCAGGGCAAGTCGGTGACGAGCAGTACTTC
TRBJ1-2,.,.,TRBV5-5,CASRFKGTGRFCTF,TGTGCCAGCCGATTCAAGGGGACTGGACGGTTTTGTACCTTC
TRBJ2-7,.,TRBD1,TRBV19,CASSLEGQGVPYEQYF,TGTGCCAGTAGTTTGGAAGGACAGGGGGTCCCCTACGAGCAGTACTTC
TRBJ2-1,.,.,TRBV5-4,CASSRAGSGQEQFF,TGTGCCAGCAGCCGTGCGGGGTCCGGGCAGGAGCAGTTCTTC
TRBJ2-7,once,TRBD2,TRBV6-6,CASSLLTSGNVYF,TGTGCCAGCAGTTTACTGACTAGCGGGAATGTGTACTTC
TRBJ2-1,.,TRBD2,TRBV5-1,CASSRASGNNEQFF,TGCGCCAGCAGCCGGGCTAGCGGGAACAATGAGCAGTTCTTC
TRBJ1-1,.,.,TRBV4-1,CASSQVKVKGTEAFF,TGCGCCAGCAGCCAAGTGAAGGTAAAGGGAACTGAAGCTTTCTTT
TRBJ2-4,few,.,TRBV9,CASSVAEGPANIQYF,TGTGCCAGCAGCGTAGCCGAGGGGCCGGCAAACATTCAGTACTTC